The 5 T cell receptor beta chains given below trace back to one sample, sequenced in a study of cytomegalovirus exposure and HLA in healthy donors. The PCR contained 60 Vbeta and 13 Jbeta primers. Sequencing was performed with immunoSEQ multiplex PCR; in TCRdb, only in-frame clones are kept and a portion is missing. In the table there are about 300,000 clones, roughly 88% of which are singletons. Sequenced material: PBMCs. These receptors originate from a man between 40 and 49 years old in good health and CMV-seropositive.

The V and J genes are TRBV28 and TRBJ2-7; no reliable D call. The germline V gene has CDR1 MDHEN and CDR2 SYDVKM. This CDR3 region has 8 residues. V lost 6 bases, J lost 12 bases, and 6 bases lay in between. The DNA for the CDR3 is TGTGCCAGCAGCCCCTCGTACTTC. Its translation: CASSPSYF.

The rearrangement joins TRBV4-2 to TRBJ2-1; TRBD2 is a possible D gene (6 bases). V was cut by 8 bases and J by 0 bases, with 14 bases left in between. CDR3 length: 15 residues. Germline V gives CDR1 LGHNA, CDR2 YNFKEQ. As DNA, the CDR3 is TGTGCCAGCTGGTTCGCGGGGTGCTCCTACAATGAGCAGTTCTTC. Translated: CASWFAGCSYNEQFF.

This clone was picked up one time. V usage is TRBV2 and J usage is TRBJ2-1, with D maybe TRBD2 (7 bases). The CDR3 runs to 16 residues. CDR1 is SNHLY and CDR2 is FYNNEI in the germline V gene. Trimming removed 0 bases from V and 9 bases from J, with 18 bases in between. The CDR3 DNA reads TGTGCCAGCAGTGAAGCGCTTCGGGGGGCCCTGGGTGAGCAGTTCTTC. This encodes CASSEALRGALGEQFF.

The V call is TRBV10-2, the J call TRBJ2-7; 7 positions match TRBD2. Germline loops: CDR1 WSHSY, CDR2 SAAADI. The CDR3 runs to 13 residues. The J segment lost 2 bases and the V segment lost 7 bases, leaving 5 bases of the junction unmatched. CDR3 sequence: CASKYGLAYEQYF. In nucleotides, the CDR3 is TGCGCCAGCAAGTACGGACTAGCCTACGAGCAGTACTTC.

V usage is TRBV7-8 and J usage is TRBJ1-5; weak D call: TRBD1 (6 bases). Trimming cost V 7 bases and J 2 bases, with 9 bases left between them. Germline CDR1 is SGHVS and CDR2 is FQNEAQ. The CDR3 totals 13 residues. Here the CDR3 reads CASKQGGNQPQHF. DNA for the CDR3: TGTGCCAGCAAACAGGGAGGCAATCAGCCCCAGCATTTT.